This is a list of T cell receptor beta chains from one sample in a study of shared clonotypes between healthy human individuals. Assay used: immunoSEQ multiplex PCR; TCRdb lists only in-frame clones, some missing. The sample has millions of clones; 85% to 95% are singletons. Sequencing input: naive CD4+ T cells sorted from blood. The receptors were gathered from a man between 18 and 29 years old in good health. CDR3s include the opening cysteine and the closing phenylalanine or tryptophan. A D gene is named only where the DNA matches it firmly. Not all rows give a size; the values are once, few, many and, for expanded clones, a class.

CDR3	DNA	size	D	V	J
CASSLIFVSGELFF	TGTGCCAGCAGCTTGATTTTTGTTTCCGGGGAGCTGTTTTTT	NA	NA	TRBV5-5	TRBJ2-2
CASSYGDSPHSPLHF	TGTGCCAGCAGTTACGGGGACAGTCCTCATTCACCCCTCCACTTT	NA	TRBD1	TRBV6-6	TRBJ1-6
CASSGTGGHSGNTIYF	TGTGCCAGCAGTGGGACAGGGGGTCACTCTGGAAACACCATATATTTT	NA	TRBD1	TRBV28	TRBJ1-3
CASSELWDSSGTF	TGTGCCAGCAGTGAACTTTGGGACAGCTCAGGTACCTTC	NA	TRBD1	TRBV6-1	TRBJ1-2
CASSIGQGPYGYTF	TGTGCCAGTAGTATAGGGCAGGGTCCCTATGGCTACACCTTC	NA	NA	TRBV19	TRBJ1-2
CASSLWGESSYNEQFF	TGTGCCAGCAGTTTATGGGGGGAAAGCTCCTACAATGAGCAGTTCTTC	NA	NA	TRBV27	TRBJ2-1
CSVHQGRIGYTF	TGCAGCGTTCATCAGGGGCGGATTGGCTACACCTTC	NA	NA	TRBV29-1	TRBJ1-2
CASRGDTYEQYF	TGTGCCAGCAGGGGGGATACCTACGAGCAGTACTTC	NA	NA	TRBV14	TRBJ2-7
CASSLAQGTHEQYF	TGTGCCAGCAGCTTGGCCCAGGGTACCCACGAGCAGTACTTC	once	NA	TRBV5-4	TRBJ2-7
CASSPGFGEMSATQYF	TGTGCCAGCAGTCCCGGGTTCGGTGAGATGAGCGCGACCCAGTACTTC	NA	NA	TRBV28	TRBJ2-5
CASSLAFGGNTIYF	TGTGCCAGCAGCTTGGCCTTTGGAGGAAACACCATATATTTT	NA	NA	TRBV5-5	TRBJ1-3
CSVGTGGNSPLHF	TGCAGCGTTGGGACAGGGGGCAATTCACCCCTCCACTTT	once	TRBD1	TRBV29-1	TRBJ1-6
CASSLAGGTYNEQFF	TGTGCCAGCAGCTTAGCTGGGGGCACGTACAATGAGCAGTTCTTC	NA	NA	TRBV7-8	TRBJ2-1